This TCR beta chain was sequenced in a study of T cell responses to AZD1222 COVID-19 vaccine. Turning to the study itself: Some second doses came at about 4 weeks and others at about 12 weeks; these were pooled.

In regard to this clone: Its matching antigen is unknown.

The CDR3 runs 14 residues. Trimming removed 2 bases from V and 1 base from J, with 9 bases in between. Looked up from germline, CDR1 is SGHNT and CDR2 is YYREEE (reference sequence). Study-wide findings and caveats: Clonal diversity was possibly underestimated, and white British individuals and females predominated among donors.

This table comes from immunoSEQ multiplex PCR, and its TCRdb copy is limited to in-frame clones, with some not included. The profile shows roughly 140,000 clones, 94% of them singletons. Material: peripheral blood, obtained on day 0 of AZD1222 vaccination. The chain employs TRBV5-4 and TRBJ1-1; D is perhaps TRBD1 (5 bases). This TCR was recovered from an adult in good health. DNA of the CDR3: TGTGCCAGCAGCTTCGGGGGAAAGAACACTGAAGCTTTCTTT. It codes for CASSFGGKNTEAFF. The full variable domain, rest sourced from reference TRBV5-4 and TRBJ1-1, is ETGVTQSPTHLIKTRGQQVTLRCSSQSGHNTVSWYQQALGQGPQFIFQYYREEENGRGNFPPRFSGLQFPNYSSELNVNALELDDSALYLCASSFGGKNTEAFFGQGTRLTVV.